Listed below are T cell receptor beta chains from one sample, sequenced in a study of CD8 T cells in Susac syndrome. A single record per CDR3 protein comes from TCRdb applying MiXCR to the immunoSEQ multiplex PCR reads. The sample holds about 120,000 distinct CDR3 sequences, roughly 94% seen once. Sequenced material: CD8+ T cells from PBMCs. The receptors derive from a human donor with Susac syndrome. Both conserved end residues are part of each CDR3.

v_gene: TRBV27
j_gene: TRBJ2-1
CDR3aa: CASSFRGRDEQFF

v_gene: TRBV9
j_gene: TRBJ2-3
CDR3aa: CASSASQGTLTDTQYF

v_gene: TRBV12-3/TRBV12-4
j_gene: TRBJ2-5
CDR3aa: CASSLRQGQETQYF

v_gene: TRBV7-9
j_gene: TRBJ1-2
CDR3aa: CASSLRGDGYTF

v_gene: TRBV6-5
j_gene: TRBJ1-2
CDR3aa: CASSSPKGRVYGYTF

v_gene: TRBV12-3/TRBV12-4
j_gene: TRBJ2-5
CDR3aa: CASSTGQLQETQYF

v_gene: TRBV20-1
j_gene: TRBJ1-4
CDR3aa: CSARVGGQAANEKLFF

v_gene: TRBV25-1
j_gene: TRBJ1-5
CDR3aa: CASSEQWSNQPQHF

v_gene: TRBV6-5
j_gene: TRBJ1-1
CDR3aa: CASRIGVQNTEAFF

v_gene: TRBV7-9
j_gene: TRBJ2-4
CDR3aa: CASSATTGSDKNIQYF

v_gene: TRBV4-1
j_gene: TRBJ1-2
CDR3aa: CASSQMGGRLYGYTF

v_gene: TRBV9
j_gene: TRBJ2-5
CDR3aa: CASSGPGLGETQYF

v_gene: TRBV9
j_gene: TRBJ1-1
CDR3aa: CASSVFALGEAFF

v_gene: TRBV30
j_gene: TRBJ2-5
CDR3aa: CAWSVKSGGETQYF

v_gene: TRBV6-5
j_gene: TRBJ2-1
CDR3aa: CASSRSGTSRVEQFF

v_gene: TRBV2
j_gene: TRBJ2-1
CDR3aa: CASSASGGAYNEQFF

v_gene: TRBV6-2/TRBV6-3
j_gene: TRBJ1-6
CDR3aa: CASSVRRYNSPLHF

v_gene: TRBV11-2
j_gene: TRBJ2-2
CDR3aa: CASSLPDRVNTGELFF

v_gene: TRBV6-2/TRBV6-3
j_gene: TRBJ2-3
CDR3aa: CASSYSMTSGVTDTQYF

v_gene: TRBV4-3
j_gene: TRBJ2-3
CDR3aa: CASSQVWDRSTDTQYF

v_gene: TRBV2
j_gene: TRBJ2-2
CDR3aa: CASSGQGTGELFF

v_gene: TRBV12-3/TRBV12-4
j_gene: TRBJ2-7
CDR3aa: CASSLASEQYF

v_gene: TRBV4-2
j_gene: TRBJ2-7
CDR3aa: CASSQGIAASYEQYF

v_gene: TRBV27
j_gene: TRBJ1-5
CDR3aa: CASSRDNQPQHF

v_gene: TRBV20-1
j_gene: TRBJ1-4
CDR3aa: CSAPWTGPNEKLFF

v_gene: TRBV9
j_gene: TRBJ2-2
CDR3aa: CASSVHRGAGELFF

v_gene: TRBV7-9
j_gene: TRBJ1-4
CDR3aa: CASSLVPNEKLFF

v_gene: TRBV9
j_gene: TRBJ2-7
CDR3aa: CASSPAAGSYEQYF

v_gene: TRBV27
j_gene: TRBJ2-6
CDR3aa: CASSLWDSGANVLTF

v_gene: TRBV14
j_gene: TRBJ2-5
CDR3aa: CASSNEGRRLETQYF

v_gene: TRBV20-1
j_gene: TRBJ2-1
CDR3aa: CSAPDRDQWTQFF

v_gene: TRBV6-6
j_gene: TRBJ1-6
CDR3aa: CASGQGGNSPLHF

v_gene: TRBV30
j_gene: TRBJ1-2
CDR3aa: CAWRVDYGYTF

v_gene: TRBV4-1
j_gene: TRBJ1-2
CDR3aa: CASSQDPSDGYGYTF

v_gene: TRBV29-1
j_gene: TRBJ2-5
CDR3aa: CSVEDFGSQETQYF

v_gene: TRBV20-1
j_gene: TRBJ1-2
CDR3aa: CSANLQGYYGYTF

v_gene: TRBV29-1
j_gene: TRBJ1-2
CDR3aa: CSVEQGSSYGYTF

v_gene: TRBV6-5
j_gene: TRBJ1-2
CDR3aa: CASSSGQGPGYTF

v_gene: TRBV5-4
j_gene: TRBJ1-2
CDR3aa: CASSVKRVENYGYTF

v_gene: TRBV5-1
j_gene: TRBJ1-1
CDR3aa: CASSFDRGGNTEAFF

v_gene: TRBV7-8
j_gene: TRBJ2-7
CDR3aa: CASSSVRLAGIYEQYF

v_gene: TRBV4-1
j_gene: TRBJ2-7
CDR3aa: CASSQDRRGWFYEQYF

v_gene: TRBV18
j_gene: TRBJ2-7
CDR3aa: CASSPDGPGYEQYF

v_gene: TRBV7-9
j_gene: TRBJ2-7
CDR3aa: CASSLQAYEQYF

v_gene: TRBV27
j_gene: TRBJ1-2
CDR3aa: CASSLLGAGNGYTF

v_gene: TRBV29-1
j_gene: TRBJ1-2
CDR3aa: CFRPRGYTF

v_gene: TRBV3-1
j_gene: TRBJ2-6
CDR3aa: CASSQVPGPSSGANVLTF

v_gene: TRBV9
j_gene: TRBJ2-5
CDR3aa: CASSVEEGHKYF

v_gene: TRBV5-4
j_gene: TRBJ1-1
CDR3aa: CASSLETGEAFF

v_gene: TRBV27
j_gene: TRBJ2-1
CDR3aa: CASHQGNNEQFF

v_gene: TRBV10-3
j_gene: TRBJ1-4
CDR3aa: CAISEERGLEKLFF

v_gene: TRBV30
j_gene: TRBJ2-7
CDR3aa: CAWSVGGAGLYEQYF

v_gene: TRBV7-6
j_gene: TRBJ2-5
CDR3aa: CASSLGAHGYQETQYF

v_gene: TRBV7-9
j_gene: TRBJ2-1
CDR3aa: CAGTAGLNEQFF

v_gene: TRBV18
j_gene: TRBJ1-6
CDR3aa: CASSPDGQSPLHF

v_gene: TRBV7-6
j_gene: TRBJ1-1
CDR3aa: CASSLAIGLNTEAFF

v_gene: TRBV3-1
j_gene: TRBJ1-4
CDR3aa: CASSQTTTGSTNEKLFF

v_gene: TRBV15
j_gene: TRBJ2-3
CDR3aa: CATNTPTANTQYF